This TCR beta chain was recovered during a study of Tregs in tolerant kidney transplant recipients. CDR3 length: 19 amino acids. Trimming at V came to 3 bases and at J to 5 bases, leaving 16 bases not matched to a gene. The germline V gene encodes CDR1 LNHDA and CDR2 SQIVND (reference sequence). Unstimulated Tregs (CD4+CD25+CD127-) and CD4+CD25- non-Tregs were sorted from PBMCs. Generated by immunoSEQ multiplex PCR, the TCRdb table keeps only in-frame clones and is missing some. The repertoire includes about 77,000 clones, 95% to 98% of them detected once, and roughly 0.59% sits in the top ten. This chain uses TRBV19 with TRBJ2-5; 12 bases fit TRBD1. The receptor comes from a human donor who received a combined kidney and bone marrow transplant. Here the sequenced sample was CD4+ T cells from blood, taken before the transplant. CDR3 coding DNA: TGTGCCAGTAGTATCCGTAGTGGGACAGGGGGCTATCTTGTGGAGACCCAGTACTTC. Its protein is CASSIRSGTGGYLVETQYF.